This is a list of T cell receptor beta chains from one sample in a study of beta chain features in type 1 diabetes. TCRdb's table, derived via immunoSEQ multiplex PCR, lists solely in-frame clones and lacks some. The table lists 970,000 or so clones, 17% of them singletons. Sequencing used naive CD4+ T cells from blood. These receptors came from a woman under 30 in good health. CDR3s include the opening cysteine and the closing phenylalanine or tryptophan. D genes are given only for firm matches. Clone size is given for some rows only: seen once, a few or many times, or a class if the clone is expanded.

16,TRBJ2-3,TRBD2,TRBV5-1,NA,TGCGCCAGCAGCCGGACGACTAGCGGCTACACAGATACGCAGTATTTT,CASSRTTSGYTDTQYF
17,TRBJ2-3,NA,TRBV5-1,NA,TGCGCCAGCAGCTTGGTCGGGACATCCACTAGCACAGATACGCAGTATTTT,CASSLVGTSTSTDTQYF
15,TRBJ2-3,TRBD1,TRBV11-3,NA,TGTGCCAGCAGCTCCTACAGGGGGAACACAGATACGCAGTATTTT,CASSSYRGNTDTQYF
14,TRBJ2-3,NA,TRBV11-3,NA,TGTGCCAGCACCGGACTTCCCGGCACAGATACGCAGTATTTT,CASTGLPGTDTQYF
13,TRBJ2-2,TRBD2,TRBV10-3,few,TGTGCCGTGCGGGAGGGCGGCACCGGGGAGCTGTTTTTT,CAVREGGTGELFF
16,TRBJ2-6,NA,TRBV7-2,few,TGTGCCAGCAGCTTATTGTGGAGCTCTGGGGCCAACGTCCTGACTTTC,CASSLLWSSGANVLTF
14,TRBJ2-1,TRBD2,TRBV9,NA,TGTGCCAGCAGCGTAGGGGGACTAGCGAATGAGCAGTTCTTC,CASSVGGLANEQFF
17,TRBJ2-1,TRBD1,TRBV5-1,NA,TGCGCCAGCAGCCGCGCCCGTGGACAGGACTCCTACAATGAGCAGTTCTTC,CASSRARGQDSYNEQFF
17,TRBJ2-7,TRBD2,TRBV25-1,few,TGTGCCAGCAGCCCGGGACTAGCGGCCAGGAGCTCCTACGAGCAGTACTTC,CASSPGLAARSSYEQYF
12,TRBJ1-1,NA,TRBV5-4,NA,TGTGCCAGCGTCGGAACGGACACTGAAGCTTTCTTT,CASVGTDTEAFF
14,TRBJ2-1,NA,TRBV5-1,few,TGCGCCAGCAGCGGAGCGATCTCCTACAATGAGCAGTTCTTC,CASSGAISYNEQFF
13,TRBJ1-2,TRBD1,TRBV19,NA,TGTGCCAGTACAGCCACAGGGGACTATGGCTACACCTTC,CASTATGDYGYTF
19,TRBJ2-6,TRBD1,TRBV14,few,TGTGCCAGCAGCCAAGAGGGACAGGGGGTTGCCTTCGGGGCCAACGTCCTGACTTTC,CASSQEGQGVAFGANVLTF
15,TRBJ2-1,NA,TRBV28,few,TGTGCCAGCAGTCCACGGGGCGCGACCCCAAATGAGCAGTTCTTC,CASSPRGATPNEQFF
15,TRBJ2-3,TRBD2,TRBV13,NA,TGTGCCAGCAGCCCTGGACTAGCCGTCACAGATACGCAGTATTTT,CASSPGLAVTDTQYF
14,TRBJ2-3,TRBD2,TRBV18,few,TGTGCCAGCTCACCAGCCGCGGGAGTAGATACGCAGTATTTT,CASSPAAGVDTQYF